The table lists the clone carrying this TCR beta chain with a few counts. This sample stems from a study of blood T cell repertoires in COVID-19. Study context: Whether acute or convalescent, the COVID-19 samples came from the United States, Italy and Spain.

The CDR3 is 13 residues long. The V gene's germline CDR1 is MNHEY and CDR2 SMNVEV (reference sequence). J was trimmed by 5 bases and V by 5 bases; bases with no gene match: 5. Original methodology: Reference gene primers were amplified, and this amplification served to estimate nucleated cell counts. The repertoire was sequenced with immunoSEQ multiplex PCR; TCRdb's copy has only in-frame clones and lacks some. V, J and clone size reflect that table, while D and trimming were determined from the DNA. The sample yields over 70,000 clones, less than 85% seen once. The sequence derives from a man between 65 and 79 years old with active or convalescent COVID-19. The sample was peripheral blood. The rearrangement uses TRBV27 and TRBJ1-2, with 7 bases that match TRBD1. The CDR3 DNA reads TGTGCCAGCAGTAGACAGGGTTCATATGGCTACACCTTC. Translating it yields CASSRQGSYGYTF.